The source of this T cell receptor beta chain is a study of response to subunit inactivated influenza vaccine. With regard to this clonotype: Its antigen is undetermined.

Germline V lookup: CDR1 MNHEY, CDR2 SMNVEV (reference sequence). The CDR3 contains 15 residues. V trimming: 4 bases; J trimming: 6 bases; junction bases outside the gene matches: 5. MiXCR was run by TCRdb on the RT-PCR reads, yielding one entry per CDR3 protein. The repertoire consists of hundreds of thousands of distinct CDR3 sequences, with approximately 15% occurring once and the leading ten covering less than 4%. Study-level results: That few new T cells are recruited by each seasonal influenza vaccination was the authors' suggestion.

This rearrangement joins TRBV27 to TRBJ2-5, with TRBD2 matching 13 bases. The sample here was CD4+ T cells sorted from PBMCs, taken 23 to 25 months after vaccination. The receptor's source is a man aged 50-75 years who received an inactivated influenza vaccine. The CDR3 region is CASSWTSGSGKTQYF. The DNA for the CDR3 is TGTGCCAGCAGTTGGACTAGCGGGAGTGGTAAGACCCAGTACTTC.